This T cell receptor beta chain was sequenced during a study of regulatory T cells in long-lasting Graves disease. V lost 0 bases, J lost 2 bases, and 7 bases lay in between. This CDR3 has 14 residues. The germline V gene encodes CDR1 MNHEY and CDR2 SVGAGI. Regarding this clonotype: What it recognizes is unknown.

To make TCR beta libraries, researchers used iRepertoire HTBI primers and Arm-PCR of CDR3 regions. TCRdb analysed the multiplex PCR reads with MiXCR anew, one entry per CDR3 protein. The sample lists approximately 470,000 distinct CDR3 sequences; around 15% were seen once. Sample time point: newly diagnosed GD, antithyroid drugs for less than 3 months. Extracted RNA from PBMCs served as the source of the TCR library. General study results and limits: Repertoires from persistent disease leaned toward TRBV28, TRBJ1-2 and TRBJ2-5.

A further study also used this sample, focusing on T cells in Graves' hyperthyroidism and ophthalmopathy. That publication notes: Hyperthyroidism patients were newly diagnosed, had disease duration under 2 months, and were aged 18 to 65 years. With the HTBI primer set, the TCR CDR3 went through a first round of RT-PCR.

J is TRBJ1-2 and V is TRBV6-5; D is perhaps TRBD1 (6 bases). The sample here was peripheral blood mononuclear cells (PBMCs), taken at new diagnosis, from a patient treated with antithyroid drugs. This clonotype was sampled from a man aged 35 to 55 with Graves disease. CDR3 in amino acids: CASSYSTGNYGYTF. The CDR3 DNA reads TGTGCCAGCAGTTACTCGACAGGAAACTATGGCTACACCTTC.